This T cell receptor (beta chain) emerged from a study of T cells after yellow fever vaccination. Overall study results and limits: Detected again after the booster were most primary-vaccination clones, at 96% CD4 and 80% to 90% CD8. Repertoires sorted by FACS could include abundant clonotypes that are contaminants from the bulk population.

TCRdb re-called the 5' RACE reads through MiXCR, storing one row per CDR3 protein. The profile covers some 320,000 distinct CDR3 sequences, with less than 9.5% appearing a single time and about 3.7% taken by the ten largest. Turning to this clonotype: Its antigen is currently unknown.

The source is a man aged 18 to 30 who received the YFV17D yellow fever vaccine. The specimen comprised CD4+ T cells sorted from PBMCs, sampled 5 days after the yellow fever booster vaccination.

The CDR3 nucleotides are TGTGCCAGCAGATGGGGGACAGGGGTCTATGGCTACACCTTC. It encodes CASRWGTGVYGYTF. The chain uses TRBV5-6 and TRBJ1-2; TRBD1 matches at 10 bases. This CDR3 has 14 residues. Losses at the gene ends were 5 bases for V and 4 bases for J; bases not matched to a gene: 5. CDR1 and CDR2 from the germline V gene are SGHDT and YYEEEE.